This T cell receptor (beta chain) was documented in a study of T cells in Graves' hyperthyroidism and ophthalmopathy. The CDR3 consists of 16 residues. The ends were cut back, 2 bases at V and 0 bases at J, with 13 bases in the middle. RNA transcripts served as the template for amplifying TCR beta CDR3 regions. Initially, a first-round RT-PCR of the TCR CDR3 employed the HTBI primer set. TCRdb used MiXCR to reprocess the multiplex PCR reads, holding one entry per CDR3 protein. The repertoire consists of hundreds of thousands of distinct CDR3 sequences, with roughly a sixth occurring once and the leading ten covering around 17%. This clonotype was recorded at least ten times.

Sequencing was carried out using blood. The genes are TRBV12-3 or TRBV12-4 and TRBJ1-1; no reliable D call. This TCR came from a woman between 45 and 65 years old with Graves' hyperthyroidism that later progressed to Graves' ophthalmopathy. This CDR3 is CASSLFVGTMNTEAFF. The CDR3 DNA reads as TGTGCCAGCAGTTTATTCGTGGGCACGATGAACACTGAAGCTTTCTTT.